This T cell receptor (beta chain) is drawn from a study of Graves' ophthalmopathy and Graves' hyperthyroidism (dated by TCRdb to the late 2010s). In terms of the full investigation: Peripheral blood was collected before any treatment was given, at the time of initial diagnosis. To explore V-J signatures that distinguish ophthalmopathy from hyperthyroidism, a discovery set of 100 patients was enrolled, made up of some 41 with ophthalmopathy and some 58 with stable hyperthyroidism. In total, 135 blood samples were TCR-sequenced: 43 ophthalmopathy, some 75 hyperthyroidism and some 17 hyperthyroidism-to-ophthalmopathy patients. To tell Graves' ophthalmopathy apart from Graves' hyperthyroidism, and to predict which patients would progress to ophthalmopathy, the study relied on TCR beta repertoire signatures. Once sampling was done, hyperthyroidism patients were given methimazole at a starting dose of 30 mg daily, while ophthalmopathy patients were given high-dose intravenous methylprednisolone. In five or six hyperthyroidism patients, T-cell repertoires of thyroid tissue and blood were compared. The independent validation cohort included under 20 hyperthyroidism patients plus 17 patients who later progressed from hyperthyroidism to ophthalmopathy. Study-wide findings and limitations: In validation, the model predicted ophthalmopathy progression with over 60% sensitivity and 72.22% specificity; roughly 12 predicted patients were CT-confirmed with GO in a median of approximately 6.2 months. Sample size was not statistically predetermined, and group allocation was not concealed from the investigators. Most expanded thyroid clonotypes with a frequency above 0.001 also appeared in blood, which suggests that blood repertoires may reflect the immune response in the thyroid. Ophthalmopathy was separated from stable hyperthyroidism by the 13-signature model with just under 90% sensitivity and around 81% specificity in cross-validation and with 80%/75% in the test set.

TCR beta CDR3 regions were amplified from RNA transcripts for repertoire sequencing. A first-round RT-PCR used HTBI primers with the Qiagen OneStep RT-PCR kit, followed by a second-round multiplex PCR, size selection and purification. Sequencing of the libraries was carried out on an Illumina HiSeq2000 in paired-end mode with 100 bp reads. Concerning the study's data processing: SOAPnuke was used to process the reads, removing any read that contained adapters or uncalled bases, had a mean Phred below 15, or lacked an exact match to the constant primer or identifier. COPE v1.2.5 was used to merge the high-quality paired reads. Clonotypes were defined as unique nucleotide sequences and were aligned to IMGT TRB V, D and J references using MiTCR v1.1. Only V-J combinations with frequency above 0.0001 were analysed, covering 99% to 99.2% of repertoires. For each V-J combination, a TCR clonal expansion and chaos score was defined as F50 clonal expansion divided by the chaos observed in the TCRdist matrix. Welch's t-statistics and random forest were used to narrow the features down to approximately twelve V-J combinations, which were then fed into a naive Bayes classifier. Thyroid-blood repertoire similarity was quantified with the Morisita-Horn index. TCRdb's own reprocessing of the public reads used fastp at Q25 and MiXCR and kept productive beta chains. Here each entry gathers all rows of one CDR3 protein and keeps the most common genes and DNA. V and J calls and clone size were set by TCRdb, not the authors. Across this sample there are hundreds of thousands of distinct CDR3 sequences, with about 41% seen only once. In total, the top ten clones hold roughly 3% of the sample.

The ophthalmopathy patients had moderately to severely active disease, with a Clinical Activity Score of 3 or higher, a NOSPECS grade of 4 or higher, and a disease duration of less than 3 months. Patients with other autoimmune diseases, uncontrolled infections, pregnancy or lactation were excluded. Diagnosis was based on clinical symptoms, serum thyroxine, TRAb, thyroid ultrasound and orbital computed tomography. Using Ficoll-Paque density gradient centrifugation, PBMCs were isolated from less than 13 ml of fresh peripheral blood. Total RNA was extracted with Trizol reagent and quality-checked on an Agilent 2100 Bioanalyzer. A remark on this clonotype: There is no known antigen for this receptor. The sample holds no much larger clone one base away, and base qualities are not on file.

The CDR3 has 13 amino acids, counting the end cysteine and phenylalanine. Only the CDR3 DNA stays, 39 bases, in frame from base 1. V loses 7 bases at its end and J loses 7 bases; junction bases beyond the gene matches: 7. The germline V gene (reference sequence) yields LNHDA for CDR1 and SQIVND for CDR2. The sample comprised peripheral blood. The source of this sequence is an adult man with Graves' ophthalmopathy. Here the chain combines TRBV19 and TRBJ1-2, with TRBD1 matching 9 junction bases. The bases read TGTGCCAGTACAGGACAGGGGCCTGTTGGCTACACCTTC. Its coded protein is CASTGQGPVGYTF.